The 21 T cell receptor beta chains in this list originate from one sample, sequenced in a study of blood T cell repertoires in COVID-19. Using immunoSEQ multiplex PCR, the repertoire was profiled, and TCRdb retains in-frame clones only, with some absent. The sample consists of 100,000 to 120,000 clones, about four fifths of them appearing once. The sequenced material came from peripheral blood. The receptors were gathered from a woman aged 40 to 50 with acute or convalescent COVID-19.

The genes are TRBV6-5 and TRBJ1-2, with TRBD1 matching over 7 bases. The CDR3 length is 13 residues. Germline V lookup: CDR1 MNHEY, CDR2 SVGAGI. The trim removed 5 bases at V and 8 bases at J, leaving 8 bases unmatched. The CDR3: CASSHPTGSGYTF. DNA of the CDR3: TGTGCCAGCAGTCACCCGACAGGGTCGGGCTACACCTTC.

This chain links TRBV30 with TRBJ2-3, with 12 bases identical to TRBD2. V dropped 5 bases and J dropped 0; count of bases not matched to a gene: 6. The germline V gene encodes CDR1 GTSNPN and CDR2 SVGIG (reference sequence). The CDR3 is 16 residues long. CDR3 protein: CAWGRLAGGSTDTQYF. The CDR3, as DNA: TGTGCCTGGGGTCGGCTAGCGGGGGGGAGCACAGATACGCAGTATTTT.

The chain is built from TRBV9 and TRBJ1-4; 7 nucleotides align to TRBD1. The germline V gene has CDR1 SGDLS and CDR2 YYNGEE. This CDR3 contains 14 residues. V trimming: 0 bases; J trimming: 10 bases; junction bases outside the gene matches: 6. Written as DNA, the CDR3 is TGTGCCAGCAGCGTAGGACAGGGCGTAGGAAAACTGTTTTTT. Its protein is CASSVGQGVGKLFF. Full variable domain (outside the CDR3, taken from reference TRBV9 and TRBJ1-4): DSGVTQTPKHLITATGQRVTLRCSPRSGDLSVYWYQQSLDQGLQFLIQYYNGEERAKGNILERFSAQQFPDLHSELNLSSLELGDSALYFCASSVGQGVGKLFFGSGTQLSVL.

J is TRBJ2-7 and V is TRBV6-5; 9 nucleotides agree with TRBD1. The CDR3 sequence is 13 residues long. The junction had 0 bases not matched to a gene; V was cut back by 6 bases and J by 0 bases. CDR1 is MNHEY and CDR2 is SVGAGI in the germline V gene. The CDR3 nucleotides read TGTGCCAGCAGGGGACAGGGCTCCTACGAGCAGTACTTC. Its protein product is CASRGQGSYEQYF.

The chain uses TRBV19 and TRBJ2-3; D gene ambiguous. The V gene lost 8 bases and the J gene lost 0 bases, with 15 bases spanning the gap. The CDR3 is made up of 15 amino acids. Germline loops: CDR1 LNHDA, CDR2 SQIVND (reference sequence). In DNA, the CDR3 is TGTGCCAGTCAGTCCCACGACACTAGCACAGATACGCAGTATTTT. It is translated as CASQSHDTSTDTQYF. Combining the CDR3 with reference TRBV19 and TRBJ2-3 gives the whole variable domain DGGITQSPKYLFRKEGQNVTLSCEQNLNHDAMYWYRQDPGQGLRLIYYSQIVNDFQKGDIAEGYSVSREKKESFPLTVTSAQKNPTAFYLCASQSHDTSTDTQYFGPGTRLTVL.

The chain joins TRBV11-2 to TRBJ2-7, with D uncertain. The V gene's germline CDR1 is SGHAT and CDR2 FQNNGV. Trimming removed 3 bases from V and 6 bases from J, with 12 bases in between. This CDR3 has 13 residues. The CDR3 loop reads CASSFGFRSEQYF. CDR3 nucleotide sequence: TGTGCCAGCAGCTTCGGTTTCCGATCCGAGCAGTACTTC.

V is TRBV7-9 and J is TRBJ1-5, with D uncertain. CDR3 length: 13 residues. Germline V gene sequence: CDR1 SEHNR, CDR2 FQNEAQ (reference sequence). V was trimmed by 5 bases and J by 8 bases, leaving 13 bases between them. CDR3 nucleotides: TGTGCCAGCAGCCCGGAGGGTCTTAAGCCCCAGCATTTT. Translation: CASSPEGLKPQHF.

The chain uses TRBV30 and TRBJ1-2; 9 bases agree with TRBD1. The CDR3 has 14 amino acids. Germline lookup yields CDR1 GTSNPN and CDR2 SVGIG (reference sequence). The junction had 10 bases not matched to a gene; V was cut back by 5 bases and J by 6 bases. CDR3 loop: CAWDRGQGRDGYTF. The CDR3 DNA reads as TGTGCCTGGGACCGAGGACAGGGGCGGGATGGCTACACCTTC. The complete variable domain, with remaining parts taken from reference TRBV30 and TRBJ1-2, reads SQTIHQWPATLVQPVGSPLSLECTVEGTSNPNLYWYRQAAGRGLQLLFYSVGIGQISSEVPQNLSASRPQDRQFILSSKKLLLSDSGFYLCAWDRGQGRDGYTFGSGTRLTVV.

The rearrangement uses TRBV7-9 and TRBJ1-6; TRBD1 is a possible D gene (5 bases). The germline gives CDR1 SEHNR, CDR2 FQNEAQ (reference sequence). This CDR3 region has 17 residues. Between the trimmed V and J ends, which lost 3 bases and 0 bases, there was a span of 12 bases. This CDR3 reads CASSFWTPSSYNSPLHF. CDR3 nucleotides: TGTGCCAGCAGCTTTTGGACACCCAGCTCCTATAATTCACCCCTCCACTTT.

V and J are TRBV5-1 and TRBJ2-5, with TRBD2 identical over 11 bases. CDR1 and CDR2 (germline): SGHRS, YFSETQ. CDR3 length: 18 residues. V shed 0 bases and J 0 bases; nucleotides not matched to a gene: 7. This CDR3 reads CASSLELAGDKYQETQYF. CDR3 DNA: TGCGCCAGCAGCTTGGAACTAGCGGGGGACAAATACCAAGAGACCCAGTACTTC.

V usage is TRBV7-2 and J usage is TRBJ1-3; perhaps TRBD1 as D (5 bases). Per germline, CDR1 SGHTA and CDR2 FQGNSA. V shed 2 bases and J shed 4 bases, with 18 bases lying between them. This CDR3 comprises 17 residues. The CDR3 DNA sequence: TGTGCCAGCAGCTTAAATTGGGGCAGGGCGGCAGGAAACACCATATATTTT. Translating gives CASSLNWGRAAGNTIYF.

The gene calls are TRBV13 and TRBJ2-3; a weak D match, TRBD1 (7 bases). Between the trimmed V and J ends, which lost 8 bases and 6 bases, there was a span of 21 bases. CDR1 and CDR2 from the germline V gene are PRHDT and FYEKMQ (reference sequence). The CDR3 has 15 amino acids. The CDR3 protein is CASRNRGLLGDTQYF. The CDR3 DNA reads as TGTGCCAGCCGGAACAGGGGACTCCTCGGGGATACGCAGTATTTT.

V and J are TRBV30 and TRBJ1-1; 8 bases are a match to TRBD1. J was trimmed by 10 bases and V by 2 bases; bases with no gene match: 12. Germline V gene sequence: CDR1 GTSNPN, CDR2 SVGIG (reference sequence). This CDR3 has 14 residues. The CDR3 bases are TGTGCCTGGAGTAGACCCGGACAGGGAGTATCAGCTTTCTTT. The encoded protein is CAWSRPGQGVSAFF.

With regard to this clone: The sample holds other DNA sequences that translate to the same CDR3. This rearrangement joins TRBV7-2 to TRBJ1-4, with 7 bases that match TRBD1. This CDR3 region has 15 residues. With V trimmed by 5 bases and J by 2 bases, 5 bases remained unmatched. Germline CDR1 and CDR2: SGHTA and FQGNSA. Here the CDR3 DNA reads TGTGCCAGCAGCCGTAACAGGGGCACTAATGAAAAACTGTTTTTT. Translation: CASSRNRGTNEKLFF.

This chain uses TRBV10-3 with TRBJ1-4, with TRBD1 matching over 7 bases. Germline assignment: CDR1 ENHRY and CDR2 SYGVKD. V lost 5 bases to trimming and J lost 0 bases; unmatched junction nucleotides: 6. The CDR3 has 16 amino acids. DNA of the CDR3: TGTGCCATCAGTCCGGGACAGCTCGCAACTAATGAAAAACTGTTTTTT. The encoded protein is CAISPGQLATNEKLFF.

This clone has just a few counts. The chain employs TRBV9 and TRBJ1-1, with TRBD1 as a possible D gene (6 bases). The CDR3 sequence is 14 residues long. Germline CDR1 SGDLS, CDR2 YYNGEE. The V and J ends lost 4 bases and 0 bases respectively, with 10 bases between them. The DNA for the CDR3 is TGTGCCAGCAGCTCGGACAGTTTGAACACTGAAGCTTTCTTT. Translating it yields CASSSDSLNTEAFF.

V and J are TRBV5-1 and TRBJ2-5; 8 positions match TRBD2. The V segment lost 4 bases and the J segment 1 base; nucleotides outside the gene matches: 6. Germline assignment: CDR1 SGHRS and CDR2 YFSETQ. The CDR3 contains 15 residues. CDR3: CASSALAGRQETQYF. In nucleotides, the CDR3 is TGCGCCAGCAGCGCCCTAGCGGGCCGCCAAGAGACCCAGTACTTC.

This rearrangement joins TRBV4-3 to TRBJ1-1; the D gene is possibly TRBD1 (5 bases). V lost 0 bases, J lost 3 bases, and 5 bases lay in between. The CDR3 length is 13 residues. Germline CDR1 and CDR2: LGHNA and YSLEER. The chain's CDR3 is CASSQEGDTEAFF. CDR3 DNA: TGCGCCAGCAGCCAAGAAGGGGACACTGAAGCTTTCTTT.

The rearrangement uses TRBV5-6 and TRBJ1-2, with TRBD1 identical over 7 bases. The trim removed 0 bases at V and 4 bases at J, leaving 6 bases unmatched. The CDR3 contains 15 residues. Germline V gene data show CDR1 as SGHDT and CDR2 as YYEEEE. Here the CDR3 reads CASSLVEGAGYGYTF. CDR3 nucleotides: TGTGCCAGCAGCTTGGTGGAGGGGGCGGGCTATGGCTACACCTTC.

The rearrangement links TRBV27 to TRBJ2-7; TRBD1 matches 8 bases. The CDR3 has 15 amino acids. CDR1 and CDR2 from the germline V gene are MNHEY and SMNVEV (reference sequence). With V trimmed by 6 bases and J by 2 bases, 9 bases remained unmatched. The CDR3 sequence is CASSQTGVFAYEQYF. The CDR3, as DNA: TGTGCCAGCAGCCAGACAGGGGTGTTCGCCTACGAGCAGTACTTC.

This clone showed up just once. The chain couples TRBV5-1 to TRBJ2-3; possibly TRBD2 for D (7 bases). Trimming removed 9 bases from V and 0 bases from J, with 17 bases in between. The CDR3 loop spans 15 amino acids. Germline V gene sequence: CDR1 SGHRS, CDR2 YFSETQ. This CDR3 is CATKPGGLSTDTQYF. The CDR3 DNA reads TGCGCCACGAAACCGGGGGGCCTTAGCACAGATACGCAGTATTTT. The variable domain in full, with the rest retrieved from reference TRBV5-1 and TRBJ2-3, is KAGVTQTPRYLIKTRGQQVTLSCSPISGHRSVSWYQQTPGQGLQFLFEYFSETQRNKGNFPGRFSGRQFSNSRSEMNVSTLELGDSALYLCATKPGGLSTDTQYFGPGTRLTVL.